This T cell receptor beta chain came from a study of beta chain features in type 1 diabetes. cDNA synthesis used the whole RNA isolate, giving expressed TCRB sequences. The method was immunoSEQ multiplex PCR; TCRdb's version includes in-frame clones alone and lacks a portion of them. Counted here are around 430,000 clones, 30% occurring once; the ten biggest clones make up 0.05% to 0.07%. The junction had 6 bases not matched to a gene; V was cut back by 5 bases and J by 4 bases. Germline CDR1 and CDR2: LNHDA and SQIVND (reference sequence). The CDR3 has 15 amino acids. This TCR derives from a man between 18 and 35 years old in good health. This chain connects TRBV19 to TRBJ2-5; TRBD2 matches at 11 bases. What was sequenced was naive CD4+ T cells from blood. The DNA for the CDR3 is TGTGCCAGTAGTTTGGGACTAGCGGTTGGAGAGACCCAGTACTTC. Translation: CASSLGLAVGETQYF.